The subject of this entry is one TCR beta chain. The sample is drawn from a study of T cell changes during pregnancy in multiple sclerosis. The repertoire was sequenced with immunoSEQ multiplex PCR; TCRdb's copy has only in-frame clones and lacks some. Of 20,000 to 25,000 clones listed, 85% were seen once; the top ten hold about 7.6%. CDR1 is SGHRS and CDR2 is YFSETQ in the germline V gene. There are 14 residues in the CDR3. With V trimmed by 8 bases and J by 2 bases, 9 bases remained unmatched. The rearrangement uses TRBV5-1 and TRBJ1-1; 7 bases line up with TRBD1. The sample consisted of CD8+ T cells from peripheral blood mononuclear cells, taken before pregnancy. This receptor was identified in a female donor with multiple sclerosis, enrolled in a pregnancy study. The chain's CDR3 is CARSTGTLNTEAFF. CDR3 DNA: TGCGCCAGATCGACAGGGACTCTAAACACTGAAGCTTTCTTT.